A selection of T cell receptor beta chains follows, all from one sample in a study of T-cell memory formation after mild COVID-19. TCRdb passed the 5' RACE reads through MiXCR, listing each CDR3 protein once. The sample records fewer than 250,000 distinct CDR3 sequences, 8% to 11% being singletons. The sequenced sample consisted of PBMCs or a T cell subset sorted from them (not recorded which). These receptor sequences come from a man aged 18 to 29 who had mild COVID-19 (a few samples of this study predate the infection). Cell type and time point are not known. Both conserved end residues are part of each CDR3. Fields, in order: D gene, J gene, V gene, clone size, CDR3 DNA, CDR3 protein. The D gene is left open where the match is weak. Clone sizes are given selectively: once, few, many, or a class where the clone is expanded.

D gene: TRBD1
J gene: TRBJ1-2
V gene: TRBV7-3
clone size: few
CDR3 DNA: TGTGCCAGCAGCTTGGGGACAGGTCCTGGCTATGGCTACACCTTC
CDR3 protein: CASSLGTGPGYGYTF

D gene: TRBD1
J gene: TRBJ1-4
V gene: TRBV7-6
clone size: many
CDR3 DNA: TGTGCCAGCAGCCTAGGATCCGGGACAGCTAATGAAAAACTGTTTTTT
CDR3 protein: CASSLGSGTANEKLFF

D gene: TRBD1
J gene: TRBJ2-5
V gene: TRBV6-5
clone size: few
CDR3 DNA: TGTGCCAGCAGTCCAAACAGGGGGGAGACCCAGTACTTC
CDR3 protein: CASSPNRGETQYF

D gene: -
J gene: TRBJ1-2
V gene: TRBV11-2
clone size: many
CDR3 DNA: TGTGCCAGCAGCTTATTTTCTGACGGCGCTAACTATGGCTACACCTTC
CDR3 protein: CASSLFSDGANYGYTF

D gene: -
J gene: TRBJ1-2
V gene: TRBV5-1
clone size: few
CDR3 DNA: TGCGCCAGCAGCTTGGGTGACGGAAACTATGGCTACACCTTC
CDR3 protein: CASSLGDGNYGYTF

D gene: -
J gene: TRBJ2-2
V gene: TRBV4-2
clone size: many
CDR3 DNA: TGTGCCAGCAGACCGACGGTGGGGGACACCGGGGAGCTGTTTTTT
CDR3 protein: CASRPTVGDTGELFF

D gene: -
J gene: TRBJ2-7
V gene: TRBV4-3
clone size: -
CDR3 DNA: TGCGCCAGCAGTCCACTAGTTAAGTACGAGCAGTACTTC
CDR3 protein: CASSPLVKYEQYF

D gene: -
J gene: TRBJ1-2
V gene: TRBV7-9
clone size: -
CDR3 DNA: TGTGCCAGCAGCTCTTCGTGGGTTGCTAGGCCTTACTATGGCTACACCTTC
CDR3 protein: CASSSSWVARPYYGYTF

D gene: TRBD1
J gene: TRBJ2-3
V gene: TRBV4-3
clone size: few
CDR3 DNA: TGCGCCAGCAGCCAAAGGGGAGGACAGGGCCCAGATACGCAGTATTTT
CDR3 protein: CASSQRGGQGPDTQYF

D gene: -
J gene: TRBJ2-6
V gene: TRBV25-1
clone size: few
CDR3 DNA: TGTGCCAGCGCCACTTCACTTCCCCCTGGGGCCAACGTCCTGACTTTC
CDR3 protein: CASATSLPPGANVLTF

D gene: -
J gene: TRBJ1-5
V gene: TRBV28
clone size: -
CDR3 DNA: TGTGCCAGCAGCTCGCCTTACAATCAGCCCCAGCATTTT
CDR3 protein: CASSSPYNQPQHF

D gene: -
J gene: TRBJ2-2
V gene: TRBV28
clone size: -
CDR3 DNA: TGTGCCAGCAGTTTAACTGACATAAACACCGGGGAGCTGTTTTTT
CDR3 protein: CASSLTDINTGELFF

D gene: TRBD1
J gene: TRBJ1-1
V gene: TRBV12-3/TRBV12-4
clone size: -
CDR3 DNA: TGTGCCAGCAGATTGACAGGGGTCGACACTGAAGCTTTCTTT
CDR3 protein: CASRLTGVDTEAFF

D gene: -
J gene: TRBJ2-3
V gene: TRBV5-1
clone size: -
CDR3 DNA: TGCGCCAGCAGCTGGGGGAGTGGTTCAGATACGCAGTATTTT
CDR3 protein: CASSWGSGSDTQYF

D gene: -
J gene: TRBJ1-1
V gene: TRBV27
clone size: few
CDR3 DNA: TGTGCCAGCAGTTTATTTTTTGGGGGCACGGCTTTCTTT
CDR3 protein: CASSLFFGGTAFF

D gene: -
J gene: TRBJ1-5
V gene: TRBV6-2/TRBV6-3
clone size: few
CDR3 DNA: TGTGCCAGCAGTTACTTACAGGGAAGTCAGCCCCAGCATTTT
CDR3 protein: CASSYLQGSQPQHF

D gene: TRBD1
J gene: TRBJ1-2
V gene: TRBV9
clone size: few
CDR3 DNA: TGTGCCAGCAGCCCACAGGGGGGTGGGCCCTATGGCTACACCTTC
CDR3 protein: CASSPQGGGPYGYTF

D gene: -
J gene: TRBJ2-7
V gene: TRBV7-2
clone size: few
CDR3 DNA: TGTGCCAGCAGCCACAGGGACGCCGGCTACTACGAGCAGTACTTC
CDR3 protein: CASSHRDAGYYEQYF

D gene: -
J gene: TRBJ2-5
V gene: TRBV18
clone size: -
CDR3 DNA: TGTGCCAGCTCTCGGGACATACAAGAGACCCAGTACTTC
CDR3 protein: CASSRDIQETQYF

D gene: -
J gene: TRBJ1-2
V gene: TRBV5-4
clone size: few
CDR3 DNA: TGTGCCAGCAGCAAAGGATCCTCCTGGGACTATGGCTACACCTTC
CDR3 protein: CASSKGSSWDYGYTF